The sequence of this T cell receptor beta chain was determined in a study of T cell changes during pregnancy in multiple sclerosis. Germline loops: CDR1 ENHRY, CDR2 SYGVKD. This CDR3 has 17 amino acids. The ends lost 0 bases at V and 5 bases at J; junction bases unmatched: 7. Generated by immunoSEQ multiplex PCR, the TCRdb table keeps only in-frame clones and is missing some. The table shows about 72,000 clones, with 91% occurring only once. This sequence was found in a female donor in good health, enrolled as a control in a pregnancy study. The rearrangement joins TRBV10-3 to TRBJ1-6; 7 bases are shared with TRBD1. The specimen was peripheral blood, collected in the third trimester of pregnancy. Here the CDR3 reads CAISESSGTANNSPLHF. CDR3 bases: TGTGCCATCAGTGAGTCGAGTGGGACAGCGAATAATTCACCCCTCCACTTT.